These T cell receptor beta chains were read from a single sample in a study of beta chain features in type 1 diabetes. Produced via immunoSEQ multiplex PCR; TCRdb's table is partial and in-frame only. The sample holds hundreds of thousands of clones, 10% to 15% seen once. The sample taken for sequencing was naive CD4+ T cells from blood. These receptors all come from a young man with type 1 diabetes. Both conserved end residues are part of each CDR3. Fields, in order: V gene, J gene, CDR3 protein.

v_gene: TRBV29-1; j_gene: TRBJ1-5; CDR3aa: CSVGQLNQPQHF
v_gene: TRBV11-2; j_gene: TRBJ2-5; CDR3aa: CASSLGLAVQETQYF
v_gene: TRBV5-1; j_gene: TRBJ2-7; CDR3aa: CASKDGVSYEQYF
v_gene: TRBV27; j_gene: TRBJ1-2; CDR3aa: CASSREQGRSYGYTF
v_gene: TRBV5-1; j_gene: TRBJ1-2; CDR3aa: CASSLDGQGIDGYTF
v_gene: TRBV4-1; j_gene: TRBJ2-5; CDR3aa: CASSQDRDSLSRYF
v_gene: TRBV11-2; j_gene: TRBJ2-6; CDR3aa: CASSLGSRTGSGANVLTF
v_gene: TRBV18; j_gene: TRBJ1-5; CDR3aa: CASSPGGQPQHF
v_gene: TRBV11-2; j_gene: TRBJ2-1; CDR3aa: CASIFSGADEQFF
v_gene: TRBV30; j_gene: TRBJ1-1; CDR3aa: CAWSPIYRGRATEAFF
v_gene: TRBV6-5; j_gene: TRBJ2-5; CDR3aa: CASSYGDGARETQYF
v_gene: TRBV7-2; j_gene: TRBJ1-2; CDR3aa: CASSSLEVHGYTF
v_gene: TRBV30; j_gene: TRBJ2-7; CDR3aa: CAWSRDRGVEQYF
v_gene: TRBV15; j_gene: TRBJ2-7; CDR3aa: CATSPGTGPFEQYF
v_gene: TRBV13; j_gene: TRBJ2-7; CDR3aa: CASSLGAAGQYF
v_gene: TRBV6-6; j_gene: TRBJ1-3; CDR3aa: CASSYGGSGNTIYF
v_gene: TRBV27; j_gene: TRBJ1-1; CDR3aa: CASSLEGRAFF
v_gene: TRBV2; j_gene: TRBJ1-5; CDR3aa: CASSEPGQGNQPQHF
v_gene: TRBV6-1; j_gene: TRBJ2-7; CDR3aa: CASGNRVSYEQYF
v_gene: TRBV9; j_gene: TRBJ2-1; CDR3aa: CASSVGGGEPSYNEQFF
v_gene: TRBV6-1; j_gene: TRBJ2-1; CDR3aa: CAITGLAGYNEQFF
v_gene: TRBV30; j_gene: TRBJ2-7; CDR3aa: CAWSPWPRPNHEQYF
v_gene: TRBV14; j_gene: TRBJ1-2; CDR3aa: CASSLGAGPGYTF
v_gene: TRBV5-1; j_gene: TRBJ2-5; CDR3aa: CASSPDQETQYF